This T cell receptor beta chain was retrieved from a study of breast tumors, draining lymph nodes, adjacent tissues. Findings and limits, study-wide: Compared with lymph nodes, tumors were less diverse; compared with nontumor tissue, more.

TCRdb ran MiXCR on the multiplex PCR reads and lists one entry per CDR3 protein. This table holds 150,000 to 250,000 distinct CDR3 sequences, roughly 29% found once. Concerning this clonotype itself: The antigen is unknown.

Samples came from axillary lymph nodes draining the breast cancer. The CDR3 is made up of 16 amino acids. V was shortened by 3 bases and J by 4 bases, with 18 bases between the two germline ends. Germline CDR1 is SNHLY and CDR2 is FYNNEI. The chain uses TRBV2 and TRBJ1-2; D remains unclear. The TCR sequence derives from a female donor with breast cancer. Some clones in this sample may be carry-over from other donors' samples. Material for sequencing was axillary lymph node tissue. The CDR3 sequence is CASSDKSGGRSYGYTF. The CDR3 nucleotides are TGTGCCAGCAGTGACAAGTCTGGAGGGAGAAGCTATGGCTACACCTTC.